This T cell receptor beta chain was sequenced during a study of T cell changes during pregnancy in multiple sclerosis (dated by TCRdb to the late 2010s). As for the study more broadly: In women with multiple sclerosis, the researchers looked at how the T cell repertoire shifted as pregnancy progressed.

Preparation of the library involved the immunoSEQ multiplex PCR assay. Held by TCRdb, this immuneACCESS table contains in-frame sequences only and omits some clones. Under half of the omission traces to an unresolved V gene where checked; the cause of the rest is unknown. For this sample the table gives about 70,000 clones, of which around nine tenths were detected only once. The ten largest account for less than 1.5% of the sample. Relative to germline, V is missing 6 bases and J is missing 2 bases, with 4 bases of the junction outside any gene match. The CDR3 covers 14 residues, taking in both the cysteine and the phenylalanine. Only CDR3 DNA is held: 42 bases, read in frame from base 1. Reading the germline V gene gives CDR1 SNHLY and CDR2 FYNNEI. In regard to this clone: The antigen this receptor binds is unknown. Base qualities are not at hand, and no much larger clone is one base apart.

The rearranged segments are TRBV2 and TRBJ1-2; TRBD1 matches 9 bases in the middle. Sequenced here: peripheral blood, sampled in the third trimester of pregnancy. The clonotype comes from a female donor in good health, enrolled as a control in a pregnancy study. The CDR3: CASSRDRANYGYTF. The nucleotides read TGTGCCAGCAGCCGGGACAGGGCAAACTATGGCTACACCTTC.